One sample yielded the 32 T cell receptor beta chains listed below, sequenced in a study of tumor-infiltrating lymphocytes in primary liver carcinoma. From approximately 500 ng total RNA, TCR beta cDNA was generated with a primer in the constant region. Three nested multiplex PCR rounds, a slightly modified ARM-PCR method, built the TCR beta libraries. TRBV1-TRBV30 forward primers paired with a C-beta reverse primer drove the first two PCR rounds, 10 cycles each. In TCRdb, the multiplex PCR reads were re-called with MiXCR into one record per CDR3 protein. The table lists tens of thousands of distinct CDR3 sequences, approximately 70% of them singletons. For each extraction, RNA and DNA were obtained together from 20-30 mg of unsorted bulk tissue. Sequencing was carried out using liver tumor tissue from sampling region 2. The subset here: tumor region T2, inferior pole. These receptors were collected from a man between 35 and 55 years old with primary liver carcinoma and hepatitis B virus infection.

The chain joins TRBV7-3 to TRBJ2-2; 8 nucleotides align to TRBD2. The CDR3 loop spans 16 amino acids. The V gene's germline CDR1 is SGHTA and CDR2 FQGTGA. For the CDR3, the DNA is TGTGCAGGCAGCTTAAACCCGGGGGGGATGGCCGGGGAGCTGTTTTTT. This encodes CAGSLNPGGMAGELFF.

A single count supports this clonotype. One junction end does not reproduce the germline sequence, and a read error may be involved. The rearrangement uses TRBV14 and TRBJ2-7, with 7 bases lining up with TRBD2. CDR1 and CDR2 from the germline V gene are SGHDN and FVKESK. The CDR3 has 14 amino acids. In DNA form, the CDR3 reads TGTGCCAGCAGCTACGGGGGGTCGAGCTACGAACAGTACTTC. It specifies CASSYGGSSYEQYF.

About this clonotype itself: One junction end does not reproduce the germline sequence, and a read error may be involved. The chain uses TRBV11-2 and TRBJ2-5; D may be TRBD2 (5 bases). From germline, CDR1 is SGHAT and CDR2 FQNNGV. CDR3 length: 14 amino acids. CDR3 coding DNA: TGTGCCAGCAGTTTTAGAGGGCGACAAGAGACTCAGTACTTC. It encodes CASSFRGRQETQYF. The variable domain in full, completed from reference TRBV11-2 and TRBJ2-5, reads EAGVAQSPRYKIIEKRQSVAFWCNPISGHATLYWYQQILGQGPKLLIQFQNNGVVDDSQLPKDRFSAERLKGVDSTLKIQPAKLEDSAVYLCASSFRGRQETQYFGPGTRLLVL.

Notes on this clonotype: With a much larger clone just one base away, this may be a read error. J is TRBJ2-1 and V is TRBV19; a possible D gene is TRBD2 (6 bases). Germline lookup yields CDR1 LNHDA and CDR2 SQIVND (reference sequence). This CDR3 comprises 17 residues. DNA of the CDR3: TGTGTCAGTAGTCCCCGAGGAGGGGAGCGGACACCCAATGAGCAGTTCTTC. The encoded protein is CVSSPRGGERTPNEQFF.

With respect to this clonotype: This could be a read error, since a much larger clone is one nucleotide away. The chain recombines TRBV18 with TRBJ2-2; D possibly uses TRBD1 or TRBD2 (5 bases each). Germline CDR1 reads KGHSH; CDR2 reads LQKENI. This CDR3 region has 13 residues. CDR3 DNA sequence: TGTGCCAGCTCACCTACAGCCACCGGGGACCTGTTTTTT. Encoded protein: CASSPTATGDLFF.

To note about this clonotype: Given the absence of the conserved phenylalanine or tryptophan at the CDR3 end, a read error is likely. The rearrangement joins TRBV14 to TRBJ2-7; D is unresolved. Germline CDR1 SGHDN, CDR2 FVKESK. There are 16 residues in the CDR3. The CDR3 protein is CASTQGSQSSSYEQYI. The CDR3 nucleotides are TGTGCCAGCACCCAAGGTTCGCAGTCATCCTCCTACGAGCAGTACATC.

A word on this clonotype: At one of its ends the junction is not consistent with the germline gene, which may arise from a read error. The chain recombines TRBV6-2 or TRBV6-3 with TRBJ2-5; 8 bases fit TRBD2. This CDR3 has 15 residues. CDR1 and CDR2 from the germline V gene are MNHEY and SVGEGT. CDR3 protein: CDSSLAGREQETQYF. The CDR3 coding sequence is TGTGACAGCTCCTTAGCGGGACGCGAGCAAGAGACCCAATACTTC.

A single count supports this clonotype. The rearrangement uses TRBV12-5 and TRBJ2-3; 8 bases line up with TRBD2. CDR1 and CDR2 from the germline V gene are LGHNT and FRNRAP. The CDR3 contains 15 residues. The V segment lost 8 bases and the J segment 5 bases; nucleotides outside the gene matches: 12. The CDR3 DNA follows: TGTGCTAGTAGGGAAAGCGGGAGTTTGGAAGATACGCAGTATTTT. It specifies CASRESGSLEDTQYF.

This sequence joins TRBV6-2 or TRBV6-3 and TRBJ2-5, with 9 bases lining up with TRBD2. Germline V CDR1 and CDR2: MNHEY, SVGEGT. The length of the CDR3 is 12 residues. The CDR3 nucleotides read TGTGTCAGTTCCGGACTAGCGAACACCCAGTACTTC. Translated, it gives CVSSGLANTQYF.

V and J are TRBV7-7 and TRBJ2-1, with D possibly TRBD2 on 7 matching bases. Germline V gene data show CDR1 as SSHAT and CDR2 as FNYEAQ (reference sequence). The CDR3 has 12 residues. Trimming removed 4 bases at V and 8 bases at J, with 9 bases between. In nucleotides, the CDR3 is TGTGCCAGCAGCTCCGGGGGGCATGAGCAGTTCTTC. Translating gives CASSSGGHEQFF. The full variable domain, completed using reference TRBV7-7 and TRBJ2-1, is GAGVSQSPRYKVTKRGQDVTLRCDPISSHATLYWYQQALGQGPEFLTYFNYEAQPDKSGLPSDRFSAERPEGSISTLTIQRTEQRDSAMYRCASSSGGHEQFFGPGTRLTVL.

As for this clonotype: An end of the junction does not agree with germline; a read error may underlie this. This chain connects TRBV12-3 or TRBV12-4 to TRBJ1-1, with 10 bases matching TRBD1. The CDR3 is 14 residues long. The CDR3 DNA is TGTGCAGGCAGTTTGGGGACAGGGGACACTGAAGCTTTCTTC. It translates to CAGSLGTGDTEAFF.

This clonotype was observed a handful of times. A much larger clone lies one base from this, so it may be a read error. The conserved phenylalanine or tryptophan normally closing the CDR3 is absent here, so this likely arose from a read error. This chain uses TRBV30 with TRBJ2-2; 7 bases are shared with TRBD1. The CDR3 is 14 residues long. V dropped 0 bases and J dropped 6; count of bases not matched to a gene: 4. Germline loops: CDR1 GTSNPN, CDR2 SVGIG (reference sequence). This CDR3 reads CAWSVQGFAGELFC. The CDR3 DNA sequence: TGTGCCTGGAGTGTACAGGGGTTCGCCGGGGAGCTGTTTTGT.

Details on this clonotype: A read error may account for a junction end that differs from germline. The chain joins TRBV14 to TRBJ2-1; D gene uncertain. CDR1 is SGHDN and CDR2 is FVKESK in the germline V gene. The CDR3 is made up of 16 amino acids. The CDR3 bases are TGTGGCAGCAGTGCCGTAGTGGGATGGGTAAATAATGAGCAGTTCTTC. This encodes CGSSAVVGWVNNEQFF.

Regarding this clonotype: A read error may be the cause here, since a much bigger clone is one base away. The genes are TRBV20-1 and TRBJ2-3; 7 nucleotides match TRBD2. The CDR3 is made up of 12 amino acids. Losses at the gene ends were 7 bases for V and 1 base for J; bases not matched to a gene: 2. Germline CDR1 DFQATT, CDR2 SNEGSKA (reference sequence). The chain's CDR3 is CSDTSGTDTQYF. Here the CDR3 DNA reads TGCAGTGATACTAGCGGCACAGATACGCAGTATTTT.

Notes on this clonotype: The CDR3 carries no conserved terminal phenylalanine or tryptophan, so it likely arises from a read error. The DNA is omitted, as the CDR3 cannot be located on it reliably, and the CDR3 follows TCRdb's listing. The CDR3 protein is CASRTGGTTEAFL. The chain carries TRBV6-6 and TRBJ1-1; the listed D gene, TRBD1, was not tested against the DNA. Both ends counted, the CDR3 spans 13 residues. Germline assignment: CDR1 MNHNY and CDR2 SVGAGI (reference sequence).

On this clonotype itself: An end of the junction does not agree with germline; a read error may underlie this. The DNA for the CDR3 is TGTGACAGCAGCCACGACAGGAACTCCTACAATGAGCAGTTCTTC. This codes for CDSSHDRNSYNEQFF. The genes are TRBV6-4 and TRBJ2-1, with D perhaps matching TRBD1 (6 bases). Per germline, CDR1 MRHNA and CDR2 SNTAGT. The CDR3 has 15 amino acids.

Note on this clonotype: Without the conserved terminal phenylalanine or tryptophan, this CDR3 likely stems from a read error. The chain joins TRBV9 to TRBJ2-7; D gene uncertain. There are 13 residues in the CDR3. Germline values: CDR1 SGDLS, CDR2 YYNGEE. Trimming removed 0 bases from V and 2 bases from J, with 6 bases in between. The CDR3 DNA sequence: TGTGCCAGCAGCGTAGGTCCGGCCTACGAGCAGTACCTC. Protein product: CASSVGPAYEQYL.

About this clonotype: Mismatch with germline at one junction end may stem from a read error. The chain carries TRBV5-1 and TRBJ2-2; the D call may be TRBD1 or TRBD2 (5 bases each). The CDR3 consists of 14 residues. The germline V gene encodes CDR1 SGHRS and CDR2 YFSETQ. As DNA, the CDR3 is TGCGCCAGCAGCCCACCAGGGATCCCCGGGGAGCTGTCTTTT. It encodes CASSPPGIPGELSF.

This clonotype was detected ten times or more. V is TRBV12-3 or TRBV12-4 and J is TRBJ2-2, with 9 positions matching TRBD2. V shed 7 bases and J 1 base; nucleotides not matched to a gene: 4. The CDR3 has 15 amino acids. The CDR3 spells CASTLTSGNTGELFF. The CDR3 DNA reads as TGTGCCAGCACCCTGACTAGCGGGAACACCGGGGAGCTGTTTTTT.

The count of this clonotype is one. This may be a read error, as it is one base from a much larger clone. The V call is TRBV27, the J call TRBJ2-3, with D possibly TRBD1 on 5 matching bases. The germline V and J ends were trimmed by 2 bases and 0 bases, with 15 bases remaining between them. The CDR3 extends over 17 amino acids. Germline lookup yields CDR1 MNHEY and CDR2 SMNVEV (reference sequence). The CDR3 sequence: CASSLDIPPGSTDTQYF. The DNA for the CDR3 is TGTGCCAGCAGTTTAGATATCCCCCCAGGGAGCACAGATACGCAGTATTTT.

This clonotype was counted at least ten times. The chain uses TRBV7-9 and TRBJ2-6; a weak D match, TRBD1 (5 bases). Trimming pared 8 bases from V and 2 bases from J, leaving 13 bases between. Germline CDR1 SEHNR, CDR2 FQNEAQ (reference sequence). This CDR3 is 15 amino acids long. CDR3 nucleotide sequence: TGTGCCAGCCAGGGTAATTCGCCTGGGGCCAACGTCCTGACTTTC. It codes for CASQGNSPGANVLTF.

In the case of this clonotype: One junction end disagrees with the germline gene, perhaps due to a read error. The chain has TRBV29-1 and TRBJ1-1, with D perhaps matching TRBD1 (5 bases). The CDR3 consists of 14 residues. Germline V lookup: CDR1 SQVTM, CDR2 ANQGSEA. CDR3 region: CSVVSGGVNTEASF. The DNA of the CDR3 is TGCAGCGTCGTCAGTGGGGGGGTGAACACTGAAGCTTCCTTT.

This clonotype occurred once. Its ends do not fully match the called genes, so a read error is possible. The chain is built from TRBV24-1 and TRBJ2-1; no clear D gene. This CDR3 has 15 residues. Germline V gene sequence: CDR1 KGHDR, CDR2 SFDVKD. The CDR3 region has the DNA TGTGTCACCAGTGATTTGCTCTACCAATACAATGAGCAGCTCTTC. Its translation: CVTSDLLYQYNEQLF.

To note about this clonotype: At one end the junction does not follow the germline gene, possibly because of a read error. The chain employs TRBV4-2 and TRBJ2-5; 12 nucleotides line up with TRBD1. The V gene's germline CDR1 is LGHNA and CDR2 YNFKEQ. There are 16 residues in the CDR3. The CDR3 spells CTSSQDGTGGRETQYF. The CDR3 DNA reads as TGTACCAGCAGCCAAGACGGGACAGGGGGCCGAGAGACCCAGTACTTC.

About this clonotype itself: The junction shows a germline mismatch at one end, possibly a read error. The chain employs TRBV14 and TRBJ2-7; the D is unclear. Germline V gives CDR1 SGHDN, CDR2 FVKESK. This CDR3 spans 13 amino acids. The CDR3 loop is CASSQETAFEQYF. Here the CDR3 DNA reads TGTGCCAGCAGCCAAGAGACGGCGTTCGAGCAATACTTC.

A note on this clonotype: As the CDR3 is not closed by the conserved phenylalanine or tryptophan, this likely results from a read error. The gene calls are TRBV5-1 and TRBJ2-3; TRBD2 aligns across 8 bases. This CDR3 has 14 residues. With V trimmed by 2 bases and J by 2 bases, 1 base remained unmatched. In germline, CDR1 is SGHRS, CDR2 YFSETQ. CDR3: CASSLLAVTDTQYL. CDR3 DNA: TGCGCCAGCAGCTTACTAGCGGTCACAGATACGCAGTATTTA.

V and J are TRBV28 and TRBJ1-2; a weak D match, TRBD1 (5 bases). Trimming stripped 5 bases from V and 11 bases from J, with 15 bases between. CDR1 and CDR2 (germline): MDHEN, SYDVKM. The CDR3 runs 12 residues. CDR3 sequence (DNA): TGTGCCAGCAGTGGGAGGGGTCTTGGTTACACCTTC. It translates to CASSGRGLGYTF.

This clonotype has only one observation. The chain combines TRBV10-2 with TRBJ1-5; no clear D. Trimming left V 2 bases short and J 12 bases short, with 17 bases between. Germline assignment: CDR1 WSHSY and CDR2 SAAADI. The CDR3 has 14 residues. The CDR3 nucleotides read TGCGCCAGCAGTGAGCGTAGGACCCGGTGGCTCCAGCATTTT. It encodes CASSERRTRWLQHF.

Concerning this clonotype: Germline and junction disagree at one end, which may indicate a read error. The chain combines TRBV15 with TRBJ1-6, with D possibly TRBD1 on 5 matching bases. Germline V gene lookup returns CDR1 LNHNV and CDR2 YYDKDF (reference sequence). The CDR3 totals 14 residues. The chain's CDR3 is CATSSGLGSSPLHF. Here the CDR3 DNA reads TGTGCCACCAGCTCGGGGCTCGGCAGTTCACCCCTCCATTTT.

The V gene is TRBV29-1, the J gene TRBJ2-4, with a possible D match to TRBD2 (6 bases). The CDR3 totals 12 residues. The germline V and J ends were trimmed by 6 bases and 14 bases, with 20 bases remaining between them. In germline, CDR1 is SQVTM, CDR2 ANQGSEA. The CDR3 is CSVIHGRDVKYF. CDR3 DNA sequence: TGCAGCGTAATTCACGGGCGGGACGTTAAGTACTTC. Variable domain in full (rest from reference TRBV29-1 and TRBJ2-4): SAVISQKPSRDICQRGTSLTIQCQVDSQVTMMFWYRQQPGQSLTLIATANQGSEATYESGFVIDKFPISRPNLTFSTLTVSNMSPEDSSIYLCSVIHGRDVKYFGAGTRLSVL.

Turning to this clonotype: Mismatch with germline at one junction end may stem from a read error. The chain employs TRBV5-1 and TRBJ2-5; 7 bases fit TRBD2. Germline CDR1 reads SGHRS; CDR2 reads YFSETQ. This CDR3 region has 15 residues. The CDR3 DNA reads as TGCGCCAGCAGCTTGGCGGGGACTACCGAGGAGAGCCAGTACTTT. This codes for CASSLAGTTEESQYF.

A note on this clonotype: One end of the junction is discordant with germline, which a read error may explain. The V and J genes are TRBV4-3 and TRBJ2-1, with D hard to call. Germline CDR1 and CDR2: LGHNA and YSLEER. The CDR3 has 16 amino acids. The CDR3 sequence is CANSQGPYSEYNEQFF. In nucleotides, the CDR3 is TGCGCCAACAGCCAAGGTCCCTACTCTGAATACAATGAGCAGTTCTTC.